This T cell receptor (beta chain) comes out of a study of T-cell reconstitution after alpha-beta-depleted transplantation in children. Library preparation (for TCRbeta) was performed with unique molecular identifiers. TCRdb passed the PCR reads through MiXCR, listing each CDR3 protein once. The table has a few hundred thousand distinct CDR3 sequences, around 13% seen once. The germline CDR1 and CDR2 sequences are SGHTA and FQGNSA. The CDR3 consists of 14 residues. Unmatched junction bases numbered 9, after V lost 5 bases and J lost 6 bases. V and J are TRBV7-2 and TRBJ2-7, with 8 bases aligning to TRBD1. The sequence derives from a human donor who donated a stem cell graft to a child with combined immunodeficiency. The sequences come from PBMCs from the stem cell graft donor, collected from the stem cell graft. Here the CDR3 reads CASSVQGVALEQYF. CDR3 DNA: TGTGCCAGCAGCGTACAGGGGGTTGCTCTCGAGCAGTACTTC.